The clone carrying this T cell receptor beta chain was seen at least ten times. The antigen is undetermined. Healthy Caucasians alone served as donors. CDR1 and CDR2 (germline): DFQATT, SNEGSKA (reference sequence). CDR3 length: 15 amino acids. Losses at the gene ends were 2 bases for V and 8 bases for J; bases not matched to a gene: 10. The sample originates from a study of identical twins. Points from the study as a whole: For zero-insertion analyses, partial confounding could come from invariant MAIT and iNKT cells. Twin sharing of out-of-frame TCR alpha was underestimated by models in monozygotic pairs.

Template switching created a universal primer site, and the cDNA included unique molecular identifiers. TCRdb ran MiXCR on the 5' RACE reads and lists one entry per CDR3 protein. Among hundreds of thousands of distinct CDR3 sequences listed, around 6.1% were seen once. The TCR was taken from a man aged 18 to 30 in good health. The chain has TRBV20-1 and TRBJ2-4, with 9 bases fitting TRBD1. Source material: naive T cells sorted from blood. The CDR3 sequence is CSARTGGHSNDIQYF. The CDR3 coding sequence is TGCAGTGCTAGAACAGGGGGCCACTCTAATGACATTCAGTACTTC.